This section outlines one T cell receptor (beta chain) sequence together with its context. The antigen remains unidentified. The sample belongs to a study of shared clonotypes between healthy human individuals. Study context: Each donor had three CD4 naive, three CD4 memory, two CD8 naive and one CD8 memory plate. Overall study results and limits: When naive CD4 clonotypes were compared across several donors, approximately 5% were shared.

V gave up 4 bases and J gave up 6 bases; unmatched junction bases: 13. The CDR3 length is 16 residues. Germline values: CDR1 SEHNR, CDR2 FQNEAQ (reference sequence). Once extracted for a subset, genomic DNA was divided evenly among several immunoSEQ plates. Sequencing was performed with immunoSEQ multiplex PCR; in TCRdb, only in-frame clones are kept and a portion is missing. Of approximately 2.5 million clones in the sample, over 85% were seen once. This rearrangement joins TRBV7-9 to TRBJ2-5, with TRBD1 matching over 8 bases. This receptor was identified in a man aged 18 to 30 in good health. Some clones in this sample may be carry-over from other donors' samples. The specimen was naive CD4+ T cells from PBMCs. Described subset: CD45RA+ positively selected. CDR3 DNA: TGTGCCAGCAGCTCTCCCCTCGACGGACAGGGCCAGACCCAGTACTTC. This gives the protein CASSSPLDGQGQTQYF. The variable domain in full, with the rest retrieved from reference TRBV7-9 and TRBJ2-5, is DTGVSQNPRHKITKRGQNVTFRCDPISEHNRLYWYRQTLGQGPEFLTYFQNEAQLEKSRLLSDRFSAERPKGSFSTLEIQRTEQGDSAMYLCASSSPLDGQGQTQYFGPGTRLLVL.